The clone carrying this T cell receptor beta chain was recorded once. This entry comes from a study of blood T cell repertoires in COVID-19. The method was immunoSEQ multiplex PCR; TCRdb's version includes in-frame clones alone and lacks a portion of them. The sample consists of about 160,000 clones, around 83% of them appearing once. The source material was peripheral blood. The sequence was obtained from a woman between 50 and 59 years old with COVID-19, enrolled during active disease.

CDR3 amino acids: CASSLETGGSTDTQYF. DNA for the CDR3: TGTGCCAGCAGCCTAGAGACAGGGGGCTCTACAGATACGCAGTATTTT. The chain is built from TRBV3-1 (or the pseudogene TRBV3-2) and TRBJ2-3; TRBD1 matches 10 bases. Germline assignment: CDR1 LGHDT and CDR2 YNNKEL (reference sequence). CDR3 length: 16 amino acids. Unmatched junction bases numbered 7, after V lost 4 bases and J lost 3 bases.